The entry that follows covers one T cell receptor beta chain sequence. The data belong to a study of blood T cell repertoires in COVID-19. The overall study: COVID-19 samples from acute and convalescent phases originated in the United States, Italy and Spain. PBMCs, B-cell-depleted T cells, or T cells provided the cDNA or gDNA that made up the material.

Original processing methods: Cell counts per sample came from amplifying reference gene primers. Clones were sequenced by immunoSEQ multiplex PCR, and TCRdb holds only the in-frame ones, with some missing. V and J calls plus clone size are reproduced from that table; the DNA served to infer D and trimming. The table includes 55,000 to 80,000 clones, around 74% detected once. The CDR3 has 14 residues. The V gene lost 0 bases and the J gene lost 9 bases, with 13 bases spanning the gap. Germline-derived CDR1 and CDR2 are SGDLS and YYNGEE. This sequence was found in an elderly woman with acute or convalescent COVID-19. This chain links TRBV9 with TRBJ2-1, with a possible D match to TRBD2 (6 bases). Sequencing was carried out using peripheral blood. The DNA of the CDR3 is TGTGCCAGCAGCGTAGCGGAGGGCCGGCTTGAGCAGTTCTTC. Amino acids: CASSVAEGRLEQFF.